Following are 13 T cell receptor beta chains from one sample sequenced in a study of OX40 agonist ivuxolimab in advanced cancers. Here immunoSEQ multiplex PCR was the method, and the copy in TCRdb shows in-frame clones only, minus some. The sample lists 45,000 or so clones, around 89% seen once, with 15% to 20% in the top ten. The sequenced sample was CD4+ or CD8+ T cells sorted from blood, obtained in a trial of the OX40 agonist ivuxolimab. The receptor set was obtained from an adult with an advanced solid tumor such as melanoma, head and neck, liver or kidney cancer.

V and J are TRBV7-9 and TRBJ1-4, with TRBD1 as a possible D gene (6 bases). V lost 5 bases, J lost 7 bases, and 14 bases lay in between. Germline CDR1 SEHNR, CDR2 FQNEAQ (reference sequence). The CDR3 extends over 14 amino acids. CDR3 protein: CASSLQGSVEKLFF. The CDR3 DNA reads as TGTGCCAGCAGCCTACAGGGATCAGTTGAAAAACTGTTTTTT.

This rearrangement joins TRBV6-1 to TRBJ2-1; a possible D gene is TRBD2 (6 bases). This CDR3 comprises 15 residues. V gave up 3 bases and J gave up 4 bases, with 13 bases separating them. The germline CDR1 and CDR2 sequences are MNHNS and SASEGT. CDR3 coding DNA: TGTGCCAGCAGTGATTTTATAGGGACTTACAATGAGCAGTTCTTC. Its protein is CASSDFIGTYNEQFF.

The rearrangement joins TRBV7-8 to TRBJ2-7; D is undetermined. The CDR3 has 14 amino acids. V lost 7 bases and J lost 0, with 13 bases in between. The germline V gene encodes CDR1 SGHVS and CDR2 FQNEAQ. The CDR3 here is CASTPAGYSYEQYF. In DNA form, the CDR3 reads TGTGCCAGCACTCCCGCAGGCTACTCCTACGAGCAGTACTTC.

The chain combines TRBV5-6 with TRBJ2-5; 7 nucleotides line up with TRBD2. Germline values: CDR1 SGHDT, CDR2 YYEEEE. The CDR3 has 15 amino acids. With V trimmed by 4 bases and J by 2 bases, 8 bases remained unmatched. CDR3 sequence (DNA): TGTGCCAGCAGCCGGTTGGGGGGGATTCAAGAGACCCAGTACTTC. As protein: CASSRLGGIQETQYF.

The rearrangement uses TRBV16 and TRBJ2-2, with a possible D match to TRBD1 (5 bases). Per the germline V gene, CDR1 is KGHSY and CDR2 is FQNENV. The V end lost 3 bases, the J end lost 4 bases, and 15 bases lay between the germline ends. The CDR3 spans 16 residues. The CDR3 spells CASSHLVHQGTGELFF. The CDR3 coding sequence is TGTGCCAGCAGCCATCTCGTTCACCAGGGCACCGGGGAGCTGTTTTTT.

The gene calls are TRBV11-2 and TRBJ2-7; D might be TRBD1 (6 bases). CDR3 length: 14 residues. CDR1 SGHAT and CDR2 FQNNGV come from the germline V gene. Trimming removed 5 bases from V and 2 bases from J, with 13 bases in between. The CDR3 loop reads CASSGGDTPYEQYF. The CDR3 DNA reads as TGTGCCAGCAGCGGGGGCGACACCCCCTACGAGCAGTACTTC. Full variable domain (missing parts from reference TRBV11-2 and TRBJ2-7): EAGVAQSPRYKIIEKRQSVAFWCNPISGHATLYWYQQILGQGPKLLIQFQNNGVVDDSQLPKDRFSAERLKGVDSTLKIQPAKLEDSAVYLCASSGGDTPYEQYFGPGTRLTVT.

The CDR3 reads CASTRNKDRVFHEQYF. In DNA, the CDR3 is TGTGCCAGCACCCGAAACAAGGACAGGGTATTCCACGAGCAGTACTTC. V is TRBV21-1 and J is TRBJ2-7; the table's D call, TRBD1, was not checked against the DNA. TRBV21-1 is tagged as a pseudogene. This CDR3 is built from 16 residues.

The V call is TRBV2, the J call TRBJ2-2; tentatively, D is TRBD2 (6 bases). Deletions cut 10 bases from V and 2 bases from J, with 17 bases between. CDR1 SNHLY and CDR2 FYNNEI come from the germline V gene. The CDR3 contains 15 residues. CDR3 region: CATQKGLLNTGELFF. The DNA of the CDR3 is TGTGCCACCCAGAAGGGACTCTTAAACACCGGGGAGCTGTTTTTT. Full variable domain (remainder filled in from reference TRBV2 and TRBJ2-2): EPEVTQTPSHQVTQMGQEVILRCVPISNHLYFYWYRQILGQKVEFLVSFYNNEISEKSEIFDDQFSVERPDGSNFTLKIRSTKLEDSAMYFCATQKGLLNTGELFFGEGSRLTVL.

The chain is built from TRBV11-1 and TRBJ2-3, with TRBD2 matching over 7 bases. Germline V gene lookup returns CDR1 SGHAT and CDR2 FQDESV (reference sequence). The CDR3 runs 17 residues. Trimming cost V 2 bases and J 1 base; bases outside gene matches: 9. The CDR3 bases are TGTGCCAGCAGCTTACTCGGGGAGGGACGGGGCACAGATACGCAGTATTTT. As protein: CASSLLGEGRGTDTQYF. The whole variable domain, remainder taken from reference TRBV11-1 and TRBJ2-3, is EAEVAQSPRYKITEKSQAVAFWCDPISGHATLYWYRQILGQGPELLVQFQDESVVDDSQLPKDRFSAERLKGVDSTLKIQPAELGDSAMYLCASSLLGEGRGTDTQYFGPGTRLTVL.

CDR3 sequence: CASSQSMGPTREQFF. CDR3 DNA sequence: TGCGCCAGCAGCCAGTCAATGGGACCCACCAGGGAGCAGTTCTTC. The rearrangement uses TRBV4-1 and TRBJ2-1; D may correspond to TRBD1 or TRBD2 (5 bases each). Per the germline V gene, CDR1 is MGHRA and CDR2 is YSYEKL. CDR3 size: 15 residues. The V end was cut by 3 bases, the J end by 10 bases, with 19 bases between.

This clone has a handful of counts. This chain links TRBV2 with TRBJ1-5; D call uncertain. The CDR3 runs to 15 residues. V was trimmed by 5 bases and J by 1 base, leaving 12 bases between them. Germline V CDR1 and CDR2: SNHLY, FYNNEI. Here the CDR3 reads CASSLRVSSNQPQHF. The CDR3 region has the DNA TGTGCCAGCAGTTTGCGGGTTTCAAGCAATCAGCCCCAGCATTTT.

The chain combines TRBV7-7 with TRBJ2-1; 7 positions match TRBD2. The V and J ends lost 4 bases and 6 bases, in that order; junction bases with no gene match: 9. There are 15 residues in the CDR3. Germline-derived CDR1 and CDR2 are SSHAT and FNYEAQ (reference sequence). CDR3 nucleotide sequence: TGTGCCAGCAGCTCCGGACTAGTGAGACGCAATGAGCAGTTCTTC. Its protein product is CASSSGLVRRNEQFF.

The rearrangement links TRBV5-3 to TRBJ1-2; D is uncertain. TRBV5-3 is an open reading frame, and its role is uncertain. Trimming took 0 bases from V and 5 from J, leaving 14 bases between them. There are 15 residues in the CDR3. CDR3: CARSLGAATVYGYTF. DNA of the CDR3: TGTGCCAGAAGCTTGGGCGCAGCTACGGTATATGGCTACACCTTC.